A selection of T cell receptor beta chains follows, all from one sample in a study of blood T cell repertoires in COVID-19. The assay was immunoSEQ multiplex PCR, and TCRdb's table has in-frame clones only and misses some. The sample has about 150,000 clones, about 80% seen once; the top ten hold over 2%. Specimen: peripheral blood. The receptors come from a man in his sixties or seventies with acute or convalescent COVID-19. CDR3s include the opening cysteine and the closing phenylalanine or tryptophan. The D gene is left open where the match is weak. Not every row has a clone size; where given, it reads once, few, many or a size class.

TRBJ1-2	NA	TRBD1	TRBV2	TGTGCCAGCAGCGTAATTGGGCCGGGACAGGGTAACTATGGCTACACCTTC	CASSVIGPGQGNYGYTF
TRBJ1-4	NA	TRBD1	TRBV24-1	TGTGCCACCAGTGACCCTCGGACAGGGAACGAAAAACTGTTTTTT	CATSDPRTGNEKLFF
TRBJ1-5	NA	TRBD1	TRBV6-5	TGTGCCAGCAGTTACGACAGGGTTCAGCCCCAGCATTTT	CASSYDRVQPQHF
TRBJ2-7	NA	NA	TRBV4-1	TGCGCCAGCAGCCAAGACACCCACGGCGAGCAGTACTTC	CASSQDTHGEQYF
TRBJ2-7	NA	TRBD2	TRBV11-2	TGTGCCAGCAGCCCGTGGGCGGGAGAGTCCTACGAGCAGTACTTC	CASSPWAGESYEQYF
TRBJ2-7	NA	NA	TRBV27	TGTGCCAGCAGTTTCCTTGGGGGGTACGAGCAGTACTTC	CASSFLGGYEQYF
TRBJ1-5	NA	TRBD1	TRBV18	TGTGCCAGCTCACCGGAAGGGGGCCCTTCTCTCCCCCAGCATTTT	CASSPEGGPSLPQHF
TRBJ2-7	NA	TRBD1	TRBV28	TGTGCCAGCAGTTTAACCACCACAGGGGTTTCCTACGAGCAGTACTTC	CASSLTTTGVSYEQYF
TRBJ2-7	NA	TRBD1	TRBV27	TGTGCCAGCAGTTGGTTGCCGACAGGGGCCTACGAGCAGTACTTC	CASSWLPTGAYEQYF
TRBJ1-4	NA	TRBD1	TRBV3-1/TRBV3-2	TGTGCCAGCAGCCAAGAGGACAGGGGAAAACTGTTTTTT	CASSQEDRGKLFF
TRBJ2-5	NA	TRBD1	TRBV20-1	TGCAGTGCCGCCCCGGGACAGGTCTACTTC	CSAAPGQVYF
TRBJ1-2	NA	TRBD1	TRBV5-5	TGTGCCAGCAGCGCTTTTCCGGGACAGGGGTCGGTCACCTTC	CASSAFPGQGSVTF
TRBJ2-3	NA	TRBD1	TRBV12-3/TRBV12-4	TGTGCCAGCAGTCCCACAGGGGAAACGCAGTATTTT	CASSPTGETQYF
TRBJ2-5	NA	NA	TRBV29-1	TGCAGCGTCGGGGAGACCCAGTACTTC	CSVGETQYF
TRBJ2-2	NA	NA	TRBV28	TGTGCCAGCAGTTCGGTCGGGGAGCTGTTTTTT	CASSSVGELFF
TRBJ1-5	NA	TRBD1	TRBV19	TGTGCCAGTCACGGGACAGGGGGTGTTCAGCCCCAGCATTTT	CASHGTGGVQPQHF
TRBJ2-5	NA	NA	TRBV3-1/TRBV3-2	TGTGCCAGCAGCCAAGATCCCCCCACAAACCAGGGACATAGGGAAGAGACCCAGTACTTC	CASSQDPPTNQGHREETQYF
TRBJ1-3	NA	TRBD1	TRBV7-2	TGTGCCAGCAGCTCCATCCGGGCAGGGGGCGGAAACACCATATATTTT	CASSSIRAGGGNTIYF
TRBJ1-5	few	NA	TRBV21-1	TGTGCCAGCAGCAAAGCGCGTCCGGGACAGGGAGGTGATAGCAATCAGCCCCAGCATTTT	CASSKARPGQGGDSNQPQHF
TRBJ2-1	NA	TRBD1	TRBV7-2	TGTGCCAGCAGCTTAAAAACAGGGGGCTACAATGAGCAGTTCTTC	CASSLKTGGYNEQFF
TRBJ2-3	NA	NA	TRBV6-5	TGTGCCAGCAGGCTTGGGGGGGGGCCAGATACGCAGTATTTT	CASRLGGGPDTQYF
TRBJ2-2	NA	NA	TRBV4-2	TGTGCCGCAGGGGATGCGAACACCGGGGAGCTGTTTTTT	CAAGDANTGELFF
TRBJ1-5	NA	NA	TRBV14	TGTGCCAGCAGCCTTGGGGACATGCAGCCCCAGCATTTT	CASSLGDMQPQHF
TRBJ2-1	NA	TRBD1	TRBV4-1	TGCGCCAGCAGCCAAGATCTGGACAGGGTCGTGGTGCAGTTCTTC	CASSQDLDRVVVQFF
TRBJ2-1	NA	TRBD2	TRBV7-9	TGTGCCAGCAGCTTCACCTTAAGCGGGAGGAGGTATGAGCAGTTCTTC	CASSFTLSGRRYEQFF
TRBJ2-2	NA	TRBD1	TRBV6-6	TGTGCCAGCAGAACAGGGGCCGGGGAGCTGTTTTTT	CASRTGAGELFF
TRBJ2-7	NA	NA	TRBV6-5	TGTGCCAGCAGTACCCCGGCCAGGACTTACGAGCAGTACTTC	CASSTPARTYEQYF
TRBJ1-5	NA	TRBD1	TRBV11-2	TGTGCCAGCAGCTCCACAGGGGCTGGCAATCAGCCCCAGCATTTT	CASSSTGAGNQPQHF
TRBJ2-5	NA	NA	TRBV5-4	TGTGCCAGCAGCTTGGCAGGGCCAGCCGGAGAGACCCAGTACTTC	CASSLAGPAGETQYF
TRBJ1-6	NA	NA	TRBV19	TGTGCCAGTAGGGGCCAGGGGAAAAATTCACCCCTCCACTTT	CASRGQGKNSPLHF
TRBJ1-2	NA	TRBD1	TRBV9	TGTGCCAGCAGCGTGGAGGGGGCGTGGGGCTACACCTTC	CASSVEGAWGYTF
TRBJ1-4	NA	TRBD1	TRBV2	TGTGCCAGCAGTGATATGGGACAGTTAGCAACTAATGAAAAACTGTTTTTT	CASSDMGQLATNEKLFF
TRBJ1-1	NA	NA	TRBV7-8	TGTGCCAGCAGCCCAGGCGGGGTTGGGGGGAACACTGAAGCTTTCTTT	CASSPGGVGGNTEAFF
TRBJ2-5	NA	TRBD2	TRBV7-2	TGTGCCAGCAGCTTAAACCTAGCGGGAGGTTCAGAGACCCAGTACTTC	CASSLNLAGGSETQYF
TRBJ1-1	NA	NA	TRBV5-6	TGTGCCAGCAGCTTCGTGGGGCGGGAGACTGAAGCTTTCTTT	CASSFVGRETEAFF